This entry lists 13 T cell receptor beta chains sequenced from one sample in a study of T cells after somatic rescue of genetic block. Produced via immunoSEQ multiplex PCR; TCRdb's table is partial and in-frame only. The sample records tens of thousands of clones, 92% being singletons. The sample consisted of peripheral blood mononuclear cells (PBMCs). These receptors originate from a man in his forties.

The chain has TRBV7-8 and TRBJ2-3, with D possibly being TRBD1 (6 bases). CDR1 SGHVS and CDR2 FQNEAQ come from the germline V gene. V was pared by 5 bases and J by 11 bases, with 20 bases between. The CDR3 has 14 amino acids. In DNA form, the CDR3 reads TGTGCCAGCAGCGGCCGGGACATTCCAAGGGGGCAGTATTTT. It is translated as CASSGRDIPRGQYF.

J is TRBJ2-5 and V is TRBV21-1. TRBV21-1 is marked as a pseudogene. This CDR3 contains 10 residues. CDR3 bases: TGTGCCAGCAGCAAAGAGACCCAGTACTTC. Its translation is CASSKETQYF.

The chain links TRBV4-2 to TRBJ2-1; 12 bases are shared with TRBD2. Trimming at V came to 3 bases and at J to 5 bases, leaving 5 bases not matched to a gene. Looked up from germline, CDR1 is LGHNA and CDR2 is YNFKEQ. The CDR3 has 16 amino acids. Written as DNA, the CDR3 is TGTGCCAGCAGCCAGGTGACTAGCGGGAGCAACAATGAGCAGTTCTTC. Translating gives CASSQVTSGSNNEQFF.

This chain uses TRBV12-5 with TRBJ2-3, with D unclear. Trimming took off 0 bases at V and 6 bases at J, with 1 base between the two ends. The CDR3 contains 11 residues. CDR1 is LGHNT, CDR2 FRNRAP, per germline. CDR3 residues: CASGLVDTQYF. Written as DNA, the CDR3 is TGTGCTAGTGGTTTGGTGGATACGCAGTATTTT.

The chain links TRBV7-2 to TRBJ2-1; 7 positions agree with TRBD1. Germline assignment: CDR1 SGHTA and CDR2 FQGNSA. The trim removed 5 bases at V and 7 bases at J, leaving 8 bases unmatched. The CDR3 loop spans 14 amino acids. This chain's CDR3 is CASSADTGANEQFF. The CDR3 region has the DNA TGTGCCAGCAGCGCAGATACAGGGGCAAATGAGCAGTTCTTC.

In the case of this clone: A junction boundary mismatches the germline segment, possibly from a read error. J is TRBJ1-1 and V is TRBV7-9; a weak D match, TRBD1 (5 bases). The germline gives CDR1 SEHNR, CDR2 FQNEAQ (reference sequence). The length of the CDR3 is 14 residues. The CDR3: CASSLDQGQTGAFF. CDR3 in DNA: TGTGCCAGCAGCTTAGATCAGGGCCAAACTGGAGCTTTCTTT.

In its sample, this clone was seen once. The chain employs TRBV9 and TRBJ2-7; the match to TRBD1 covers 7 bases. The CDR3 loop spans 14 amino acids. Germline assignment: CDR1 SGDLS and CDR2 YYNGEE. V lost 2 bases, J lost 0 bases, and 2 bases stayed unmatched. The CDR3 is CASSVGTDSYEQYF. In DNA form, the CDR3 reads TGTGCCAGCAGCGTTGGGACAGACTCCTACGAGCAGTACTTC.

The chain recombines TRBV28 with TRBJ1-3, with TRBD1 identical over 7 bases. The CDR3 contains 16 residues. V lost 4 bases and J lost 2; bases outside the gene matches: 8. CDR1 is MDHEN and CDR2 is SYDVKM in the germline V gene. The DNA of the CDR3 is TGTGCCAGCAGTTCAGAATCCAGGGGGACTGGAAACACCATATATTTT. This translates into CASSSESRGTGNTIYF. Using reference TRBV28 and TRBJ1-3 for the parts outside the CDR3, the full variable domain is DVKVTQSSRYLVKRTGEKVFLECVQDMDHENMFWYRQDPGLGLRLIYFSYDVKMKEKGDIPEGYSVSREKKERFSLILESASTNQTSMYLCASSSESRGTGNTIYFGEGSWLTVV.

The gene calls are TRBV12-5 and TRBJ1-5, with 7 bases lining up with TRBD1. The V gene's germline CDR1 is LGHNT and CDR2 FRNRAP. V shed 6 bases and J 4 bases; nucleotides not matched to a gene: 9. The CDR3 contains 15 residues. This chain's CDR3 is CASGPGTEGNQPQHF. The DNA of the CDR3 is TGTGCTAGTGGCCCTGGGACAGAGGGTAATCAGCCCCAGCATTTT.

This rearrangement joins TRBV9 to TRBJ1-3; D perhaps matches TRBD1 (6 bases). CDR1 and CDR2 (germline): SGDLS, YYNGEE. The length of the CDR3 is 15 residues. Trimming stripped 4 bases from V and 2 bases from J, with 13 bases between. In DNA, the CDR3 is TGTGCCAGCAGCTCGTCAGGGGCACCTGGAAACACCATATATTTT. This translates into CASSSSGAPGNTIYF.

The chain has TRBV7-8 and TRBJ1-2; D uncertain. This CDR3 has 13 residues. Germline CDR1 is SGHVS and CDR2 is FQNEAQ. V shed 3 bases and J shed 2 bases, with 7 bases lying between them. The CDR3 sequence is CASSFTENYGYTF. CDR3 coding DNA: TGTGCCAGCAGCTTTACGGAAAACTATGGCTACACCTTC.

V is TRBV27 and J is TRBJ2-1; the D is unclear. This CDR3 has 13 amino acids. Germline CDR1 and CDR2: MNHEY and SMNVEV (reference sequence). Deletions cut 2 bases from V and 3 bases from J, with 5 bases between. The CDR3 sequence is CASSLSYYNEQFF. The DNA for the CDR3 is TGTGCCAGCAGTTTAAGCTACTACAATGAGCAGTTCTTC.

The chain has TRBV15 and TRBJ2-4, with TRBD2 matching over 10 bases. Germline CDR1 reads LNHNV; CDR2 reads YYDKDF (reference sequence). The V gene end was trimmed by 3 bases and the J gene end by 1 base; junction bases not matched to a gene: 3. This CDR3 is built from 16 residues. The CDR3 sequence: CATSRGSGGAKNIQYF. CDR3 in DNA: TGTGCCACCAGCAGGGGTAGCGGGGGGGCCAAAAACATTCAGTACTTC.